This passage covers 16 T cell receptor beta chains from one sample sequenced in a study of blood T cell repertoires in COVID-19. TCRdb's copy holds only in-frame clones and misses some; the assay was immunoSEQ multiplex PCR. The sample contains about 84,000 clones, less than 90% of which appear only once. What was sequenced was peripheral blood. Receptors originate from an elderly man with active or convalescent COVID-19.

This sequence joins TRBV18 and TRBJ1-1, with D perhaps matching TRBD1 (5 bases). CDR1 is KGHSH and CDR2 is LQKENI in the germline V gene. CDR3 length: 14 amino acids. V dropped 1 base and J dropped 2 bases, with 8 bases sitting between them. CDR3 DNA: TGTGCCAGCTCACCACAGGGGTTCAACACTGAAGCTTTCTTT. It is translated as CASSPQGFNTEAFF.

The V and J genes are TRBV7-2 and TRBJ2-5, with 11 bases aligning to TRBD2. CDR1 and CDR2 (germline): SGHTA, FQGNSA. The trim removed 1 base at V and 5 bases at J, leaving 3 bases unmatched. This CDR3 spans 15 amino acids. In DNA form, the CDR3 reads TGTGCCAGCAGCTTAGGACTAGCGGGAACCGAGACCCAGTACTTC. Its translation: CASSLGLAGTETQYF.

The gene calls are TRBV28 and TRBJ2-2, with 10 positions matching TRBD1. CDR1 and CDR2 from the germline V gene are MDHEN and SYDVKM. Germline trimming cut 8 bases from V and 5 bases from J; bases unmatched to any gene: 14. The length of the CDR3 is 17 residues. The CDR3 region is CASRPGGGTGVTGELFF. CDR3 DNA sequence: TGTGCCAGCCGACCCGGCGGGGGGACAGGGGTAACCGGGGAGCTGTTTTTT.

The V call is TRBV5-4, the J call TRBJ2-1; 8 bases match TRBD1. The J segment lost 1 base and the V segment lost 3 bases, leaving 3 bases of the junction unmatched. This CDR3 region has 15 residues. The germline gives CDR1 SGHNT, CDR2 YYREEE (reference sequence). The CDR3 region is CASSSGQVSYNEQFF. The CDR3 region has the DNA TGTGCCAGCAGCTCGGGACAGGTTTCCTACAATGAGCAGTTCTTC.

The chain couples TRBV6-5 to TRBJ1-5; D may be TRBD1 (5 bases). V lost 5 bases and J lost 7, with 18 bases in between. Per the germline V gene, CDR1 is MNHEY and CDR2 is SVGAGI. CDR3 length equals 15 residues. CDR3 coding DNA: TGTGCCAGCAGTAAGCGGGGCTTTGGTACCCAGCCCCAGCATTTT. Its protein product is CASSKRGFGTQPQHF.

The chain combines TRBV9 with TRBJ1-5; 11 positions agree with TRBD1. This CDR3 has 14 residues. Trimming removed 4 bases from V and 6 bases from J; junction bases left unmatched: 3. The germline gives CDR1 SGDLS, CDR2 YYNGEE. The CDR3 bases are TGTGCCAGCAGCCCGGGACAGGGGGGTCAGCCCCAGCATTTT. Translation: CASSPGQGGQPQHF.

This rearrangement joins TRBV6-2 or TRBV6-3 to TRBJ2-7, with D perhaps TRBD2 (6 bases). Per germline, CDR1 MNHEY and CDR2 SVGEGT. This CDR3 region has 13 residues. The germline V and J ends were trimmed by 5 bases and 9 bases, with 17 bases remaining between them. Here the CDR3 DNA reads TGTGCCAGCAGTCCGGCAGGGCGGGGAGGGCAGTACTTC. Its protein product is CASSPAGRGGQYF.

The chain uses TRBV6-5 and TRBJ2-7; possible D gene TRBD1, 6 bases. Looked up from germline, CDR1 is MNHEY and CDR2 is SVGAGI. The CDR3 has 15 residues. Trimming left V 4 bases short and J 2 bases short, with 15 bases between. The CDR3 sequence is CASSSHRVLAYEQYF. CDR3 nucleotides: TGTGCCAGCAGTTCCCACAGGGTCCTCGCCTACGAGCAGTACTTC.

The CDR3 is CASSQDRWRLAGVSRSYEQYF. CDR3 nucleotide sequence: TGTGCCAGCAGCCAAGATAGATGGAGACTAGCGGGAGTTTCCAGATCCTACGAGCAGTACTTC. The J gene is TRBJ2-7, the V gene TRBV4-2; 12 bases agree with TRBD2. The CDR3 is 21 amino acids. The germline V gene encodes CDR1 LGHNA and CDR2 YNFKEQ. Losses at the gene ends were 0 bases for V and 1 base for J; bases not matched to a gene: 16.

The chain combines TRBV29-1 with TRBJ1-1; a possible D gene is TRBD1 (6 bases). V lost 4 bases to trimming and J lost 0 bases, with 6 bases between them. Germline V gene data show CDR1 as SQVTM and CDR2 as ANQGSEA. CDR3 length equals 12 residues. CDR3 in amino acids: CSVGTVNTEAFF. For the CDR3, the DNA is TGCAGCGTTGGGACAGTGAACACTGAAGCTTTCTTT.

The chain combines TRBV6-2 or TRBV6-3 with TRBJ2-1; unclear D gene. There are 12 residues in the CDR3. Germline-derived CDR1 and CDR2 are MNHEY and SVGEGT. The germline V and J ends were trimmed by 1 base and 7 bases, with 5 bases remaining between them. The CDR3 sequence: CASSYWANEQFF. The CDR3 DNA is TGTGCCAGCAGTTACTGGGCGAATGAGCAGTTCTTC.

The CDR3 here is CASSQAQGPYEQYF. In DNA, the CDR3 is TGTGCCAGCAGCCAAGCGCAGGGGCCCTACGAGCAGTACTTC. V usage is TRBV3-1 (or the pseudogene TRBV3-2) and J usage is TRBJ2-7; D may be TRBD1 (6 bases). The CDR3 is made up of 14 amino acids. CDR1 and CDR2 (germline): LGHDT, YNNKEL (reference sequence). V was pared by 1 base and J by 2 bases, with 9 bases between.

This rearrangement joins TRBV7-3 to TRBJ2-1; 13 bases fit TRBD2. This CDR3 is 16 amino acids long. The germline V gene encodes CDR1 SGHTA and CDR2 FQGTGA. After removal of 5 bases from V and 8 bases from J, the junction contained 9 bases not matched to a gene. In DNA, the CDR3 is TGTGCCAGCAGCCCAGGACTAGCGGGAGTATTGGATGAGCAGTTCTTC. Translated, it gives CASSPGLAGVLDEQFF.

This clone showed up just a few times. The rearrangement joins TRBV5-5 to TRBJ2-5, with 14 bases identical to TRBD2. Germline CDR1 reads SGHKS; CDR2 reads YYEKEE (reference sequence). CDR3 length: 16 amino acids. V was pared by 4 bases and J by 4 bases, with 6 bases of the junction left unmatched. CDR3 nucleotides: TGTGCCAGCAGCACGGGACTAGCGGGAGTTGGAGAGACCCAGTACTTC. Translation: CASSTGLAGVGETQYF.

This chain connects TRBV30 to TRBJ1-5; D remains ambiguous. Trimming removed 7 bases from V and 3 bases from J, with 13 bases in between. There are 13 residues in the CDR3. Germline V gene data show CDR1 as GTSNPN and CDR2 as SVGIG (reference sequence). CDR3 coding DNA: TGTGCCTATTCCGGGTCAGCCAATCAGCCCCAGCATTTT. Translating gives CAYSGSANQPQHF.

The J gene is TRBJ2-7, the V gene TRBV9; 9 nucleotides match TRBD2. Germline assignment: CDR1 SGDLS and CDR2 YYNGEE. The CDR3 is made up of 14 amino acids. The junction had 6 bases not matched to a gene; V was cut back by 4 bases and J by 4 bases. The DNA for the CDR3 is TGTGCCAGCAGCACGGGACTAGCCCCGTACGAGCAGTACTTC. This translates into CASSTGLAPYEQYF.